Listed here are 11 T cell receptor beta chains from one sample, sequenced in a study of blood T cells in healthy people across ages. Primers used in a second PCR of about 7 to 11 cycles were a sample-barcoded 5' primer and a J-beta primer mix. TCRdb processed the 5' RACE reads anew with MiXCR; each CDR3 protein has one entry. The sample includes hundreds of thousands of distinct CDR3 sequences, under 45% of them seen just once. Sequencing input: blood. These receptors were taken from a man between 60 and 75 years old in good health.

The chain is built from TRBV6-2 or TRBV6-3 and TRBJ2-5, with a possible D match to TRBD2 (6 bases). This CDR3 is built from 12 residues. V lost 8 bases to trimming and J lost 4 bases, with 11 bases between them. The germline V gene has CDR1 MNHEY and CDR2 SVGEGT. CDR3 DNA: TGTGCCAGCCGGGTCGGGGGAGAGACCCAGTACTTC. Its translation: CASRVGGETQYF.

This clonotype showed up just a few times. The rearrangement links TRBV6-4 to TRBJ2-7, with a possible D match to TRBD2 (5 bases). From germline, CDR1 is MRHNA and CDR2 SNTAGT. The CDR3 totals 14 residues. The V end lost 10 bases, the J end lost 2 bases, and 18 bases lay between the germline ends. The CDR3 here is CATRRAPRTYEQYF. The CDR3 coding sequence is TGTGCCACCAGGCGGGCCCCGAGAACCTACGAGCAGTACTTC.

There are many counts of this clonotype. This chain connects TRBV4-1 to TRBJ1-6; D is ambiguous. CDR1 and CDR2 from the germline V gene are MGHRA and YSYEKL. The CDR3 has 15 amino acids. Trimming shortened V by 2 bases and J by 7 bases, and 12 bases separated the two germline ends. In nucleotides, the CDR3 is TGCGCCAGCAGCCAACCTTCGGGAGACAATTCACCCCTCCACTTT. Amino acids: CASSQPSGDNSPLHF.

As concerns this clonotype: A read error may be the cause here, since a much bigger clone is one base away. The V call is TRBV5-1, the J call TRBJ2-1; D is perhaps TRBD1 (5 bases). Germline V lookup: CDR1 SGHRS, CDR2 YFSETQ. The CDR3 extends over 12 amino acids. CDR3 loop: CASSEGQDERFF. CDR3 sequence (DNA): TGCGCCAGCAGCGAAGGACAAGATGAGCGGTTCTTC.

This chain connects TRBV4-1 to TRBJ2-5; D is unclear. The CDR3 is 13 residues long. In germline, CDR1 is MGHRA, CDR2 YSYEKL. Trimming removed 0 bases from V and 5 bases from J, with 7 bases in between. The chain's CDR3 is CASSQDVWETQYF. The CDR3, as DNA: TGCGCCAGCAGCCAAGATGTGTGGGAGACCCAGTACTTC.

The rearrangement links TRBV6-6 to TRBJ2-3, with TRBD2 as a possible D gene (5 bases). Germline-derived CDR1 and CDR2 are MNHNY and SVGAGI (reference sequence). The germline V and J ends were trimmed by 6 bases and 6 bases, with 13 bases remaining between them. The CDR3 runs 13 residues. CDR3 protein: CASRLPGSDTQYF. The CDR3, as DNA: TGTGCCAGCAGGCTTCCGGGGTCGGATACGCAGTATTTT.

This clonotype was seen a few times. The chain couples TRBV13 to TRBJ2-5; 13 bases match TRBD2. Germline-derived CDR1 and CDR2 are PRHDT and FYEKMQ (reference sequence). The CDR3 contains 17 residues. V gave up 1 base and J gave up 2 bases; unmatched junction bases: 4. The CDR3 DNA sequence: TGTGCCAGCAGCTTAGTGAGGACTAGCGGGGGTCAAGAGACCCAGTACTTC. Protein: CASSLVRTSGGQETQYF. The variable domain in full, completed from reference TRBV13 and TRBJ2-5, reads AAGVIQSPRHLIKEKRETATLKCYPIPRHDTVYWYQQGPGQDPQFLISFYEKMQSDKGSIPDRFSAQQFSDYHSELNMSSLELGDSALYFCASSLVRTSGGQETQYFGPGTRLLVL.

This clonotype was observed many times. The rearrangement joins TRBV7-8 to TRBJ1-6; no definite D call. CDR3 length equals 15 residues. The germline V gene encodes CDR1 SGHVS and CDR2 FQNEAQ. V was clipped by 5 bases and J by 0 bases, with 8 bases between them. This CDR3 is CASSPESSYNSPLHF. CDR3 nucleotide sequence: TGTGCCAGCAGCCCAGAGAGCTCCTATAATTCACCCCTCCACTTT.

The chain combines TRBV6-5 with TRBJ2-3, with TRBD1 matching 11 bases. The CDR3 spans 15 residues. Germline CDR1 and CDR2: MNHEY and SVGAGI. V lost 5 bases, J lost 4 bases, and 5 bases stayed unmatched. Here the CDR3 reads CASSPWTGGSDTQYF. The CDR3 bases are TGTGCCAGCAGTCCTTGGACAGGGGGCTCAGATACGCAGTATTTT.

This clonotype has at least ten counts. The chain is built from TRBV20-1 and TRBJ2-7, with TRBD2 identical over 8 bases. Looked up from germline, CDR1 is DFQATT and CDR2 is SNEGSKA (reference sequence). V lost 1 base, J lost 5 bases, and 4 bases stayed unmatched. This CDR3 contains 13 residues. CDR3 in amino acids: CSARGLASNEQYF. The CDR3 region has the DNA TGCAGTGCTAGAGGACTAGCGTCTAACGAGCAGTACTTC.

DNA for the CDR3: TGTGCCAGCAGCTTATTCGGGGCAGGGGATCTCTACGAGCAGTACTTC. Translated, it gives CASSLFGAGDLYEQYF. The J gene is TRBJ2-4, the V gene TRBV7-2; D may be TRBD1 (6 bases). The closer fit of TRBJ2-7 to the DNA end suggests the J call may be wrong. The CDR3 length is 16 residues. Germline lookup yields CDR1 SGHTA and CDR2 FQGNSA.